Given below is one TCR beta chain in context. Its antigen is currently unknown. Profiled with immunoSEQ multiplex PCR; TCRdb holds only in-frame clones, not every one. Of roughly 140,000 clones listed, roughly four fifths were seen once; the top ten hold about 4%. The data were obtained in a study of T cell responses to AZD1222 COVID-19 vaccine. General study points: A mostly white British donor set with more females was recruited, and clonal diversity was possibly underestimated. Nearly half of unique spike-specific TCRs reportedly avoided B.1.351 and B.1.1.7 mutated regions. Only a handful of AZD1222 recipients, more than five in all, had baseline seropositivity.

The CDR3 contains 16 residues. Germline CDR1 and CDR2: MNHEY and SMNVEV (reference sequence). Trimming removed 3 bases at V and 2 bases at J, with 14 bases between. The sample consisted of peripheral blood, taken on day 0 of MenACWY control vaccination. The V and J genes are TRBV27 and TRBJ1-3; D is undetermined. This receptor was obtained from an adult in good health. The CDR3 sequence is CASSFASRSPGNTIYF. CDR3 DNA: TGTGCCAGCAGTTTCGCCAGCAGGAGTCCTGGAAACACCATATATTTT.